Here is one T cell receptor (beta chain) with its context. As yet, its antigen is unknown. The sample originates from a study of T cells after yellow fever vaccination. Template switching by 5'RACE produced TCR cDNA, adding a universal primer site and UMIs. TCRdb used MiXCR to reprocess the 5' RACE reads, holding one entry per CDR3 protein. The sample carries roughly 170,000 distinct CDR3 sequences, about a tenth recorded once. Study results and caveats: Though weaker, the secondary response peaked faster, on day 5 versus 15. Reappearance after the booster was observed for most primary-vaccination clones (roughly 95% CD4, roughly 90% CD8). Bulk-population clonotypes that are abundant could appear as contaminants in FACS-sorted repertoires.

This receptor was identified in a man aged 18 to 29 who received the YFV17D yellow fever vaccine. The source material was CD8+ T cells sorted from PBMCs, sampled 45 days after the yellow fever booster vaccination.

The CDR3 protein is CASSRILAGGETQYF. DNA of the CDR3: TGTGCCAGCAGCCGGATCCTAGCGGGTGGGGAGACCCAGTACTTC. The chain employs TRBV5-6 and TRBJ2-5, with 8 bases aligning to TRBD2. The CDR3 is 15 residues long. CDR1 is SGHDT, CDR2 YYEEEE, per germline. V lost 4 bases, J lost 5 bases, and 10 bases stayed unmatched.